The 15 T cell receptor beta chains in this list originate from one sample, sequenced in a study of T cell responses to AZD1222 COVID-19 vaccine. Produced via immunoSEQ multiplex PCR; TCRdb's table is partial and in-frame only. The sample includes over 150,000 clones, 87% of them seen just once. The source material was peripheral blood, sampled on day 0 of AZD1222 vaccination. Every receptor here comes from an adult in good health.

The chain carries TRBV28 and TRBJ1-4; 7 positions agree with TRBD1. From germline, CDR1 is MDHEN and CDR2 SYDVKM. This CDR3 spans 15 amino acids. V lost 8 bases to trimming and J lost 4 bases; unmatched junction nucleotides: 10. The CDR3 reads CASYARQGFNEKLFF. Here the CDR3 DNA reads TGTGCCAGCTATGCACGACAGGGCTTTAATGAAAAACTGTTTTTT.

The chain recombines TRBV3-1 (or the pseudogene TRBV3-2) with TRBJ1-3; D is unresolved. Per germline, CDR1 LGHDT and CDR2 YNNKEL (reference sequence). CDR3 size: 17 residues. Trimming shortened V by 5 bases and J by 3 bases, and 20 bases separated the two germline ends. The CDR3 coding sequence is TGTGCCAGCAGCTCACGAGGCAGGACCGACGGTGGAAACACCATATATTTT. This codes for CASSSRGRTDGGNTIYF.

The rearrangement links TRBV2 to TRBJ1-1; tentative D call: TRBD1 (5 bases). CDR3 length equals 13 residues. Germline lookup yields CDR1 SNHLY and CDR2 FYNNEI. V was clipped by 8 bases and J by 2 bases, with 12 bases between them. CDR3 amino acids: CASGGEPNTEAFF. The CDR3 DNA is TGTGCCAGCGGGGGGGAGCCTAACACTGAAGCTTTCTTT.

The rearrangement links TRBV6-4 to TRBJ2-3, with D possibly TRBD2 on 5 matching bases. Trimming pared 3 bases from V and 4 bases from J, leaving 11 bases between. The CDR3 is 14 amino acids. The V gene's germline CDR1 is MRHNA and CDR2 SNTAGT. The CDR3: CASSDSSAPDTQYF. The CDR3 DNA sequence: TGTGCCAGCAGTGATAGTAGCGCCCCAGATACGCAGTATTTT.

The chain recombines TRBV19 with TRBJ1-2; D remains unclear. V lost 3 bases and J lost 8, with 16 bases in between. Per the germline V gene, CDR1 is LNHDA and CDR2 is SQIVND (reference sequence). CDR3 length: 14 amino acids. CDR3 loop: CASSIWAGHSGYTF. The CDR3 DNA reads TGTGCCAGTAGTATTTGGGCAGGCCATTCGGGCTACACCTTC.

This chain links TRBV27 with TRBJ1-2; D is undetermined. V lost 5 bases to trimming and J lost 4 bases, with 17 bases between them. The CDR3 is made up of 15 amino acids. CDR1 and CDR2 from the germline V gene are MNHEY and SMNVEV (reference sequence). The CDR3 DNA follows: TGTGCCAGCAGTCCCCCAACCACCGCCATCTATGGCTACACCTTC. This gives the protein CASSPPTTAIYGYTF.

This chain joins TRBV10-1 and TRBJ2-2, with a tentative D call TRBD2 (5 bases). The germline gives CDR1 WNHNN, CDR2 SYGVQD (reference sequence). The ends were cut back, 10 bases at V and 0 bases at J, with 6 bases in the middle. The CDR3 is 12 amino acids. The CDR3 coding sequence is TGCGCCACCGGGGCGAACACCGGGGAGCTGTTTTTT. It codes for CATGANTGELFF.

The rearrangement uses TRBV5-1 and TRBJ2-5, with D possibly TRBD2 on 6 matching bases. V was pared by 0 bases and J by 5 bases, with 14 bases between. The CDR3 extends over 15 amino acids. Germline CDR1 and CDR2: SGHRS and YFSETQ. CDR3 protein: CASSLDFSSVETQYF. The CDR3 nucleotides read TGCGCCAGCAGCTTGGATTTTTCTAGCGTTGAGACCCAGTACTTC.

The V call is TRBV5-1, the J call TRBJ1-2, with 8 bases that match TRBD1. In germline, CDR1 is SGHRS, CDR2 YFSETQ. The CDR3 loop spans 15 amino acids. J lost 6 bases, V lost 1 base, and 8 bases had no gene match. For the CDR3, the DNA is TGCGCCAGCAGCTTGTTATGGTCAGGGGGCGATGGCTACACCTTC. Translated, it gives CASSLLWSGGDGYTF.

The chain couples TRBV11-3 to TRBJ2-7; tentative D call: TRBD1 (7 bases). In germline, CDR1 is SGHNT, CDR2 YENEEA. The CDR3 runs 17 residues. V gave up 3 bases and J gave up 4 bases, with 22 bases separating them. The CDR3 nucleotides are TGTGCCAGCAGCTTTATCCTACAGGGGAAGCGGGTATACGAGCAGTACTTC. Protein product: CASSFILQGKRVYEQYF.

The chain recombines TRBV18 with TRBJ1-2; 10 nucleotides match TRBD1. This CDR3 spans 16 amino acids. Germline V CDR1 and CDR2: KGHSH, LQKENI. V shed 4 bases, J shed 0 bases, and the junction held 5 bases outside the gene matches. The DNA of the CDR3 is TGTGCCAGCTCACAGGCGGGACAGGGGACTAACTATGGCTACACCTTC. Translation gives CASSQAGQGTNYGYTF.

The V and J genes are TRBV5-5 and TRBJ2-3; 8 bases match TRBD2. The CDR3 is made up of 14 amino acids. Germline assignment: CDR1 SGHKS and CDR2 YYEKEE (reference sequence). V shed 7 bases, J shed 4 bases, and the junction held 8 bases outside the gene matches. CDR3 nucleotides: TGTGCCAGCGTGAGCGGGAGCTGGGCAGATACGCAGTATTTT. Translated: CASVSGSWADTQYF.

The chain has TRBV27 and TRBJ1-1; TRBD1 might be the D (6 bases). CDR1 and CDR2 (germline): MNHEY, SMNVEV (reference sequence). The CDR3 has 16 residues. Trimming removed 5 bases from V and 2 bases from J, with 18 bases in between. The CDR3 loop reads CASSRDRPGHNTEAFF. In nucleotides, the CDR3 is TGTGCCAGCAGTCGAGATCGTCCGGGACATAACACTGAAGCTTTCTTT.

This clone was recorded only once. This chain uses TRBV6-2 or TRBV6-3 with TRBJ2-7, with 7 bases identical to TRBD2. The J segment lost 2 bases and the V segment lost 3 bases, leaving 7 bases of the junction unmatched. The CDR3 is made up of 15 amino acids. Per the germline V gene, CDR1 is MNHEY and CDR2 is SVGEGT. CDR3 in amino acids: CASSYSGPYPYEQYF. The CDR3 nucleotides read TGTGCCAGCAGTTATAGCGGGCCCTATCCCTACGAGCAGTACTTC.

The chain combines TRBV4-1 with TRBJ2-2; 13 bases are shared with TRBD2. V gave up 0 bases and J gave up 4 bases; unmatched junction bases: 5. The CDR3 totals 18 residues. From germline, CDR1 is MGHRA and CDR2 YSYEKL. The CDR3 here is CASSQDKLAGGATGELFF. The CDR3 region has the DNA TGCGCCAGCAGCCAAGATAAACTAGCGGGAGGGGCCACCGGGGAGCTGTTTTTT.